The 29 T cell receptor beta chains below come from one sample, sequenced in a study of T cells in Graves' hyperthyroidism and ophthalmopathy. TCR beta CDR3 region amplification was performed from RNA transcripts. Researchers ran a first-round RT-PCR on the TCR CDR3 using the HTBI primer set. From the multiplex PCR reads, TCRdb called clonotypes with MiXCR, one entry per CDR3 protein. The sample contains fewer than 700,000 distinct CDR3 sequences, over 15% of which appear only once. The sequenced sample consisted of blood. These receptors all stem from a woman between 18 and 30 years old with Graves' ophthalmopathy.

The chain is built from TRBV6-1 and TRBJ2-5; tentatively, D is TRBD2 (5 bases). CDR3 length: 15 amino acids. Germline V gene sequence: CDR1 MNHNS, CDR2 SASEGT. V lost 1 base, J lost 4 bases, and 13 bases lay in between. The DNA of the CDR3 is TGTGCCAGCAGTGAAGAGAAGGAGGTAGGAGAGACCCAGTACTTC. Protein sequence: CASSEEKEVGETQYF.

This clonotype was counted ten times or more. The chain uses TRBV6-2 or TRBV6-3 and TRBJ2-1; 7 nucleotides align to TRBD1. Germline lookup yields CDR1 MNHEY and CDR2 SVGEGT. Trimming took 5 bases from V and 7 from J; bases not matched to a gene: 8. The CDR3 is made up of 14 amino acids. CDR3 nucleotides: TGTGCCAGCAGTGGAGAGGGGGCGGTAAATGAGCAGTTCTTC. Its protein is CASSGEGAVNEQFF.

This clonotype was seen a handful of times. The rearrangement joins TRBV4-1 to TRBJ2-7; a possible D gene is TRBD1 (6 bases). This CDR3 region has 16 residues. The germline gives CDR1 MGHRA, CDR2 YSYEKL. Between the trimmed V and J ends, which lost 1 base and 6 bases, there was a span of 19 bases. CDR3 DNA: TGCGCCAGCAGCCAAGTTCATCGGACAGAAGTCCCCGAGCAGTACTTC. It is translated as CASSQVHRTEVPEQYF.

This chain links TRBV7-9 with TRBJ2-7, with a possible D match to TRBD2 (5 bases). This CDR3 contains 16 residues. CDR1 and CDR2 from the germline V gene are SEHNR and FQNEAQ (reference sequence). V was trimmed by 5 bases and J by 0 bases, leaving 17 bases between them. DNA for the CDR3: TGTGCCAGCAGCCCCCGGGAAGGGCTCCCCTCCTACGAGCAGTACTTC. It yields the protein CASSPREGLPSYEQYF.

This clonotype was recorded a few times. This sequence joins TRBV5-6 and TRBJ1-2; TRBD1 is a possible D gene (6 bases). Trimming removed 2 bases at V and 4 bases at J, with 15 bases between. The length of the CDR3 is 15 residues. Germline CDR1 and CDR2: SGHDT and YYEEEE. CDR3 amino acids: CASSFALGGGYGYTF. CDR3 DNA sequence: TGTGCCAGCAGCTTCGCGTTGGGGGGCGGCTATGGCTACACCTTC.

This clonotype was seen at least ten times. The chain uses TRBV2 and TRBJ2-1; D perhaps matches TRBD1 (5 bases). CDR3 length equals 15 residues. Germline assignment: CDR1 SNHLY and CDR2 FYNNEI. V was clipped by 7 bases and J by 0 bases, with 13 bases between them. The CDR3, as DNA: TGTGCCAGCAACCTAGGGGTACGCTCCTACAATGAGCAGTTCTTC. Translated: CASNLGVRSYNEQFF.

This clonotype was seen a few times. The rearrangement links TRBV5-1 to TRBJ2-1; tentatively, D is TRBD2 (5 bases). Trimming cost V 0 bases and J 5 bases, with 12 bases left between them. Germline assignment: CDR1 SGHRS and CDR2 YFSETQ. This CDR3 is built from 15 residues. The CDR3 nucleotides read TGCGCCAGCAGCTTGGGACTACCGTACAACAATGAGCAGTTCTTC. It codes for CASSLGLPYNNEQFF.

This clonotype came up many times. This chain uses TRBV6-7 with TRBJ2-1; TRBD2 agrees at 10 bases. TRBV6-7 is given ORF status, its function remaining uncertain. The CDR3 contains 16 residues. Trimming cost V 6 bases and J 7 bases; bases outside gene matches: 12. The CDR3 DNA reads TGTGCCAGCAGAGCCGAATCTAGCGGGAGAGAAAATGAGCAGTTCTTC. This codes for CASRAESSGRENEQFF.

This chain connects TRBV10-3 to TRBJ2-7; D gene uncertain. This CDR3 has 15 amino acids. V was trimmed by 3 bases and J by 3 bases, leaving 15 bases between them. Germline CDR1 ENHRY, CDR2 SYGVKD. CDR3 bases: TGTGCCATCAGTGACTTCTCAGACACTTTCTACGAGCAGTACTTC. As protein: CAISDFSDTFYEQYF.

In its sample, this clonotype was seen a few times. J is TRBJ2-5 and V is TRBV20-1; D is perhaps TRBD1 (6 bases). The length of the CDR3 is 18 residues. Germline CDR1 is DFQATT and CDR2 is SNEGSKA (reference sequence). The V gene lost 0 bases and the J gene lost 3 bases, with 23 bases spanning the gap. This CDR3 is CSARDPAQGRFDEETQYF. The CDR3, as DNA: TGCAGTGCTAGAGATCCGGCACAGGGTAGATTTGATGAAGAGACCCAGTACTTC.

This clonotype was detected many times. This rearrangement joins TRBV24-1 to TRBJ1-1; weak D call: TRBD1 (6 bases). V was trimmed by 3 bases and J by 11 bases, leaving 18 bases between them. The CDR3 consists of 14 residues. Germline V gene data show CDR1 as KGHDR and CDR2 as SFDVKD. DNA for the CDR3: TGTGCCACCAGTGATCCCTCTGAGACAGGCGAGGCTTTCTTT. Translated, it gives CATSDPSETGEAFF.

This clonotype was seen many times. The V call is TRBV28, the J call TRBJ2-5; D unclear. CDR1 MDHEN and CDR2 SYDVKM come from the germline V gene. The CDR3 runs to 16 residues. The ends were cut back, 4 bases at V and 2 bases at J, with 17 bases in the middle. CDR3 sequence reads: CASSSRTAENQETQYF. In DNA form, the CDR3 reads TGTGCCAGCAGTTCCAGGACCGCTGAAAATCAAGAGACCCAGTACTTC.

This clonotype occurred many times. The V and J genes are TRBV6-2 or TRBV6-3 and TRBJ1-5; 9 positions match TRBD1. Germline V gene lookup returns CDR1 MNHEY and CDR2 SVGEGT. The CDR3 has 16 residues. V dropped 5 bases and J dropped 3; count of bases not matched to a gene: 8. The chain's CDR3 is CASSPTGGGFNQPQHF. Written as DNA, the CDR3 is TGTGCCAGCAGTCCTACAGGGGGCGGCTTCAATCAGCCCCAGCATTTT.

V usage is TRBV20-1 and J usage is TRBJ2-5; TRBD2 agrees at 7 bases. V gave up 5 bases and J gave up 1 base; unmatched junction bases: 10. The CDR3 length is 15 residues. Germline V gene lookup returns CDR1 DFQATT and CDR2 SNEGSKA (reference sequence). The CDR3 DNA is TGCAGTGCTGGGATTCGCGGGACTACCCAAGAGACCCAGTACTTC. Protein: CSAGIRGTTQETQYF.

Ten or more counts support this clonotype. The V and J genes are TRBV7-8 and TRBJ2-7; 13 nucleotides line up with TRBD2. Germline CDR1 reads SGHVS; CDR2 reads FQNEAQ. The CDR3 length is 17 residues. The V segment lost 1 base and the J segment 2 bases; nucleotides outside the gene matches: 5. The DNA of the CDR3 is TGTGCCAGCAGCTTAGGACTAGCGGGAGGACTAGCCTACGAGCAGTACTTC. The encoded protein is CASSLGLAGGLAYEQYF.

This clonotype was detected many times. CDR3 in amino acids: CASSLPRAGNTEAFF. The CDR3 bases are TGTGCCAGCAGCTTACCCCGGGCAGGGAACACTGAAGCTTTCTTT. This chain links TRBV7-2 with TRBJ1-1; D remains ambiguous. The CDR3 contains 15 residues. Trimming cost V 2 bases and J 1 base, with 11 bases left between them. Germline lookup yields CDR1 SGHTA and CDR2 FQGNSA. Based on the CDR3 plus reference TRBV7-2 and TRBJ1-1, the full variable domain is GAGVSQSPSNKVTEKGKDVELRCDPISGHTALYWYRQSLGQGLEFLIYFQGNSAPDKSGLPSDRFSAERTGGSVSTLTIQRTQQEDSAVYLCASSLPRAGNTEAFFGQGTRLTVV.

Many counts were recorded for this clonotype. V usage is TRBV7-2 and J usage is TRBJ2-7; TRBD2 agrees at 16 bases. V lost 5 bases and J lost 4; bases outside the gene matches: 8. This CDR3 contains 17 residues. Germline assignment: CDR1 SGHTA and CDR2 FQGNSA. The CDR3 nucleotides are TGTGCCAGCAGCACCCGGAGGGGACTAGCGGGAGGGTACGAGCAGTACTTC. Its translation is CASSTRRGLAGGYEQYF.

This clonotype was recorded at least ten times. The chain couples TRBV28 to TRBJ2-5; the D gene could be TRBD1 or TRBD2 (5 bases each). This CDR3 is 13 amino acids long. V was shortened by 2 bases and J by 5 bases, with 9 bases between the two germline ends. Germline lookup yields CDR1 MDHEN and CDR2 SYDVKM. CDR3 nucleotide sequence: TGTGCCAGCAGTTTAGGCAGGGAGGAGACCCAGTACTTC. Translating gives CASSLGREETQYF.

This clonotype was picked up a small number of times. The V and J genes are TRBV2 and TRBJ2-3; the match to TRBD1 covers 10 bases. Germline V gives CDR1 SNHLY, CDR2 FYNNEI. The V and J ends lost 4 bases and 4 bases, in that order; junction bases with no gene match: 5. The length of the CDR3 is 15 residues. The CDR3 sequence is CASSVTGGGADTQYF. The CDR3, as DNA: TGTGCCAGCAGTGTGACAGGGGGCGGGGCAGATACGCAGTATTTT.

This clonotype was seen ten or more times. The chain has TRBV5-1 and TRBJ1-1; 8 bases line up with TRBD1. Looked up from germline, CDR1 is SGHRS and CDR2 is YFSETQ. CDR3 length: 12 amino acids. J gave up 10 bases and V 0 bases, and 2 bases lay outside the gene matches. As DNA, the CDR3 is TGCGCCAGCAGCTTGGAACAGGGGGTAGCTTTCTTT. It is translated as CASSLEQGVAFF.

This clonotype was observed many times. DNA for the CDR3: TGTGCCAGCAGGCTACAGGGGGCCCCCTACGAGCAGTACTTC. Translating it yields CASRLQGAPYEQYF. The chain is built from TRBV28 and TRBJ2-7, with 9 bases identical to TRBD1. The J segment lost 2 bases and the V segment lost 6 bases, leaving 5 bases of the junction unmatched. The CDR3 totals 14 residues. Germline V lookup: CDR1 MDHEN, CDR2 SYDVKM.

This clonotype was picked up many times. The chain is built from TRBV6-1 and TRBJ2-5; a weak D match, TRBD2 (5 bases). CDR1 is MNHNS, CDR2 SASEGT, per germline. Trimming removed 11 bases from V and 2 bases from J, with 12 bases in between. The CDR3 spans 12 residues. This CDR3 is CAGLAQQETQYF. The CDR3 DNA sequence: TGTGCCGGACTCGCGCAACAAGAGACCCAGTACTTC.

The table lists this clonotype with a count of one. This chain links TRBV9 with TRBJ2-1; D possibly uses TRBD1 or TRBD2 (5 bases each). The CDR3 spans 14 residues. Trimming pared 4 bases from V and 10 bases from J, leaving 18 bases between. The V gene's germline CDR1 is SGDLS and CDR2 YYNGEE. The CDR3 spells CASSLGTINGEQFF. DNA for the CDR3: TGTGCCAGCAGCCTAGGGACCATCAATGGGGAGCAGTTCTTC.

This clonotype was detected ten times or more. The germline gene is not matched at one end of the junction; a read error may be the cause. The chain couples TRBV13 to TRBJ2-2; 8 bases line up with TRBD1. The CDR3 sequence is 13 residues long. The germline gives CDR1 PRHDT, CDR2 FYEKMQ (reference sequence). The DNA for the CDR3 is TGTGCCAGTAGCTCAGGGGGCCCCGGGGAGCTGTTTTTT. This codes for CASSSGGPGELFF.

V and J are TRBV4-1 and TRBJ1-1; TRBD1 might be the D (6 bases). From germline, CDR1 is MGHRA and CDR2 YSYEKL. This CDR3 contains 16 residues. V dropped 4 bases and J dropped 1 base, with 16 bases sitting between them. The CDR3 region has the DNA TGCGCCAGCAGCCGCCTACAGGGAATAACGAACACTGAAGCTTTCTTT. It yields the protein CASSRLQGITNTEAFF.

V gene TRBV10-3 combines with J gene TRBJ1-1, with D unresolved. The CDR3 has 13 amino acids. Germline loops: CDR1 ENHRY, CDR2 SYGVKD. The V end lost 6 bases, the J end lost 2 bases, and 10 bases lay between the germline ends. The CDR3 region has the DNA TGTGCCATCAGAGTGGAGGAAAACACTGAAGCTTTCTTT. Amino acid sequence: CAIRVEENTEAFF.

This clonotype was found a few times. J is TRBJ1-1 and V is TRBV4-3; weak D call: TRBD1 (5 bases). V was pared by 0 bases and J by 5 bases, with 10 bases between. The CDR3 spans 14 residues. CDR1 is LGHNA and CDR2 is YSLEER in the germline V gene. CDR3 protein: CASSQEGEVTEAFF. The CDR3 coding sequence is TGCGCCAGCAGCCAAGAGGGGGAGGTGACTGAAGCTTTCTTT.

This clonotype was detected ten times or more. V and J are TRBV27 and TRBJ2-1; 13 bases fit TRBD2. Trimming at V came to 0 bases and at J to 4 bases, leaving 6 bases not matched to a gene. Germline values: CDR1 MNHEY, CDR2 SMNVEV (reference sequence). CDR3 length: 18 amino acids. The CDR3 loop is CASSLSGLAGKGYNEQFF. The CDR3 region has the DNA TGTGCCAGCAGTTTATCGGGACTAGCGGGAAAGGGGTACAATGAGCAGTTCTTC.

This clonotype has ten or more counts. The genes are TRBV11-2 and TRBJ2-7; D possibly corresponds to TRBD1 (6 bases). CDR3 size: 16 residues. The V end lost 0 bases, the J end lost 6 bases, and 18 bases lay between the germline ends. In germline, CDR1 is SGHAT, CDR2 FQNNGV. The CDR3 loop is CASSLDRNRVSIEQYF. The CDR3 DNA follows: TGTGCCAGCAGCTTAGATCGGAACAGGGTGTCCATCGAGCAGTACTTC.